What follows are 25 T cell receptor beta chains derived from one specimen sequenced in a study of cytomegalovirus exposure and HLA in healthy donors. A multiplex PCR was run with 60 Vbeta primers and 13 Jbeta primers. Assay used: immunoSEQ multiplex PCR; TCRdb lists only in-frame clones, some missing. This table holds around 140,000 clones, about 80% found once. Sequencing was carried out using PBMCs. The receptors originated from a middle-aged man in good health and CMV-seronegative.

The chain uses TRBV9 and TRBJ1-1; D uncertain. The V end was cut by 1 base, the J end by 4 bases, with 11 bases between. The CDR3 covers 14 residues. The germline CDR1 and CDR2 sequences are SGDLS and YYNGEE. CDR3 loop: CASSVTDHVTEAFF. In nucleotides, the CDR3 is TGTGCCAGCAGCGTAACAGACCACGTCACTGAAGCTTTCTTT.

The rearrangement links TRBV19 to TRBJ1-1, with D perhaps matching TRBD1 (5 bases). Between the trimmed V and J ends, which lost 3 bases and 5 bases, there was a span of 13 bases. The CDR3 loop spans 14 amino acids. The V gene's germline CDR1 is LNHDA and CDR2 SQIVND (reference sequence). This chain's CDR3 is CASSIWGRLTEAFF. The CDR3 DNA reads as TGTGCCAGTAGTATCTGGGGCAGGCTGACTGAAGCTTTCTTT.

This chain's CDR3 is CASSDGPSGGADTQYF. The CDR3, as DNA: TGTGCCAGCAGTGACGGTCCTAGCGGGGGGGCAGATACGCAGTATTTT. This chain uses TRBV6-4 with TRBJ2-3, with 12 bases matching TRBD2. Germline V lookup: CDR1 MRHNA, CDR2 SNTAGT. CDR3 size: 16 residues. Trimming cost V 2 bases and J 4 bases; bases outside gene matches: 4.

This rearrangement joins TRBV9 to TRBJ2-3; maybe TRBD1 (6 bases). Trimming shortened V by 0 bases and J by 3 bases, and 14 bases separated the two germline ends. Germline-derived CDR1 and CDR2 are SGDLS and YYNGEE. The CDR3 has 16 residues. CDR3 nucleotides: TGTGCCAGCAGCGTAGCTGCAGGGGCGCAAACAGATACGCAGTATTTT. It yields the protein CASSVAAGAQTDTQYF. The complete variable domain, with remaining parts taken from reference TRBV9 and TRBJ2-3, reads DSGVTQTPKHLITATGQRVTLRCSPRSGDLSVYWYQQSLDQGLQFLIQYYNGEERAKGNILERFSAQQFPDLHSELNLSSLELGDSALYFCASSVAAGAQTDTQYFGPGTRLTVL.

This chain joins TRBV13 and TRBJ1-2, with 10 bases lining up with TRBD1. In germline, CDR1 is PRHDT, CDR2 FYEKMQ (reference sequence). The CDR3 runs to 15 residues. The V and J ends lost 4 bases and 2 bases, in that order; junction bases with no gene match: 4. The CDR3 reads CASSSDRGRNYGYTF. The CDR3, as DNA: TGTGCCAGCAGCTCCGACAGGGGGCGAAACTATGGCTACACCTTC.

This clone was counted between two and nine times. The CDR3: CASSLAGFEKLFF. The CDR3 DNA follows: TGTGCCAGCAGCTTAGCCGGGTTTGAAAAACTGTTTTTT. The rearrangement links TRBV7-9 to TRBJ1-4; D unclear. The CDR3 sequence is 13 residues long. The germline gives CDR1 SEHNR, CDR2 FQNEAQ (reference sequence). V was trimmed by 0 bases and J by 7 bases, leaving 6 bases between them.

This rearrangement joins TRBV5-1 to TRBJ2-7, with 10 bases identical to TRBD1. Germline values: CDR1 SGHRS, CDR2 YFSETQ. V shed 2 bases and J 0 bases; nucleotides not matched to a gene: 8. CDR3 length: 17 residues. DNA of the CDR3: TGCGCCAGCAGCTTCCCGGGACAGGGGCCGAGCTCCTACGAGCAGTACTTC. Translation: CASSFPGQGPSSYEQYF.

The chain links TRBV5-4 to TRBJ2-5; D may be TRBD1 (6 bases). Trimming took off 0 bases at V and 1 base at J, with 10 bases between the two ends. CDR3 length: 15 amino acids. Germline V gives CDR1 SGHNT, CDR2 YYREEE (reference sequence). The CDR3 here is CASSLGGPRQETQYF. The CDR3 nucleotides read TGTGCCAGCAGCTTGGGGGGGCCACGCCAAGAGACCCAGTACTTC.

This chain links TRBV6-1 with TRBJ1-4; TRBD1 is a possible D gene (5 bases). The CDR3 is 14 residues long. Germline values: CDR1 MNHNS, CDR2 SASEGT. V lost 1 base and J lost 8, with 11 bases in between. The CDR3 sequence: CASSEDGGDEKLFF. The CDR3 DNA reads TGTGCCAGCAGTGAAGACGGGGGTGACGAAAAACTGTTTTTT.

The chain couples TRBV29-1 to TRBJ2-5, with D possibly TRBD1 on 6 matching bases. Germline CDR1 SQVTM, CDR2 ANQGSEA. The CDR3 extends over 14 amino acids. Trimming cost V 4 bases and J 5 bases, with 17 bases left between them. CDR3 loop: CSVAQQGRFETQYF. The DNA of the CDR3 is TGCAGCGTTGCTCAACAGGGCCGATTTGAGACCCAGTACTTC.

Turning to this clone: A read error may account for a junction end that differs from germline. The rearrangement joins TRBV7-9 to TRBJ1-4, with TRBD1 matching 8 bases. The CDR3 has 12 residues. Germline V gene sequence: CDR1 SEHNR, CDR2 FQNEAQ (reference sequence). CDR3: CASSETGEKLFF. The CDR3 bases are TGTGCCAGCAGCGAGACAGGGGAAAAGCTGTTTTTT.

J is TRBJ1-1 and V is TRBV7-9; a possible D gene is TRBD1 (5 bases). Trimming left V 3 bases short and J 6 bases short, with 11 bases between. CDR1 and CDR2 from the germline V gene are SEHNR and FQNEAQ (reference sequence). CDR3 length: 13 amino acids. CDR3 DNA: TGTGCCAGCAGCTTCTGGGGCGTTCCTGAAGCTTTCTTT. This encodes CASSFWGVPEAFF.

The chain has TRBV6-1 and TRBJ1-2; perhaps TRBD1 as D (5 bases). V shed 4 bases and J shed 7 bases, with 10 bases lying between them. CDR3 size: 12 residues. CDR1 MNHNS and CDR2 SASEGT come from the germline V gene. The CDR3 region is CASSGGQGGYTF. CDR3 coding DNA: TGTGCCAGCAGTGGGGGTCAGGGTGGCTACACCTTC.

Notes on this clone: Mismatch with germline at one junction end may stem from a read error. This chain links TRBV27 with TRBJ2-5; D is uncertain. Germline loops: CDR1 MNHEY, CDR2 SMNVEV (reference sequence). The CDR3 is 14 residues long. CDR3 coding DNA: TGTGCCAGCAGTGCACAGAGACCCCAAGGGACCCAGTACTTC. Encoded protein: CASSAQRPQGTQYF.

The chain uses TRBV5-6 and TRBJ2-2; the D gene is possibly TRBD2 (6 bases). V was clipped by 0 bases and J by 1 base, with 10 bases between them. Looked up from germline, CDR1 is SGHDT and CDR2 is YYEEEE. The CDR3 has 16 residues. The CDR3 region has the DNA TGTGCCAGCAGCTTGGTAGGGCGGGGGAACACCGGGGAGCTGTTTTTT. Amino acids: CASSLVGRGNTGELFF.

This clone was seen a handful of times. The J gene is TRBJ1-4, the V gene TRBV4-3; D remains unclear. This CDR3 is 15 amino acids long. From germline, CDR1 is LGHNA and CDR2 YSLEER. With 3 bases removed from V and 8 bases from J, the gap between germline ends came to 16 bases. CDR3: CASSHSGNNGEKLFF. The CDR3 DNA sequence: TGCGCCAGCAGCCACTCCGGGAATAATGGGGAAAAACTGTTTTTT.

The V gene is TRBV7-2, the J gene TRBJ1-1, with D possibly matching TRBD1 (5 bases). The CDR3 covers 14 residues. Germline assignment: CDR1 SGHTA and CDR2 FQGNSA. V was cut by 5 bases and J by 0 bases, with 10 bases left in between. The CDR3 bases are TGTGCCAGCAGCCCCTGGGGGGTGAACACTGAAGCTTTCTTT. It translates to CASSPWGVNTEAFF.

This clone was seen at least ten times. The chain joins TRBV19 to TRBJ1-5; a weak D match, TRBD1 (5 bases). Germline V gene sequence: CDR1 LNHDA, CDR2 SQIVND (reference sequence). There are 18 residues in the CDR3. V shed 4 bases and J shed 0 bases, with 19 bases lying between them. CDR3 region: CASSNDQMQGYSNQPQHF. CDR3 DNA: TGTGCCAGTAGTAACGACCAGATGCAGGGTTATAGCAATCAGCCCCAGCATTTT.

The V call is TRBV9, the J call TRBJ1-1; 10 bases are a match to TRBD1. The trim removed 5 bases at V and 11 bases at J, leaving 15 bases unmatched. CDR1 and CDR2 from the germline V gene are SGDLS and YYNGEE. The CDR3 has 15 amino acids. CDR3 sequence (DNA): TGTGCCAGCAGTCCCCGGGGACAGGGGCCAAGGGGGGCTTTCTTT. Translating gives CASSPRGQGPRGAFF.

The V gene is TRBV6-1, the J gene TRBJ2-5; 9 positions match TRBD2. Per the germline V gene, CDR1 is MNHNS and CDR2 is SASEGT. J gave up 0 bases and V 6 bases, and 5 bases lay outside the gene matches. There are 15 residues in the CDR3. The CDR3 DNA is TGTGCCAGCAGGTTTAGCGGGGGCAACCAAGAGACCCAGTACTTC. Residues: CASRFSGGNQETQYF.

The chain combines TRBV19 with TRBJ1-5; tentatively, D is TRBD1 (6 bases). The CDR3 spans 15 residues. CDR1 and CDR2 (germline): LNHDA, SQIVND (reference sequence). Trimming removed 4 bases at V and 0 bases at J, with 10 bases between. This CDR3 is CASSKGVNSNQPQHF. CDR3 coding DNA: TGTGCCAGTAGTAAGGGGGTAAATAGCAATCAGCCCCAGCATTTT.

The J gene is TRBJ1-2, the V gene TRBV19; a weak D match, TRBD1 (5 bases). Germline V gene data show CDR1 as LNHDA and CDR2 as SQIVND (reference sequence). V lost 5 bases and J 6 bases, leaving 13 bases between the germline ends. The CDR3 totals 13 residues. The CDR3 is CASSSQGFDGYTF. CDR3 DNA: TGTGCCAGTAGTTCCCAGGGTTTTGATGGCTACACCTTC.

In DNA, the CDR3 is TGTGCCAGCAGCTTAGCGCAGGGTCCCCTCTCCTACGAGCAGTACTTC. Protein sequence: CASSLAQGPLSYEQYF. V gene TRBV7-6 combines with J gene TRBJ2-7, with D tentatively TRBD1 (5 bases). From germline, CDR1 is SGHVS and CDR2 FNYEAQ. V lost 0 bases and J lost 0, with 12 bases in between. The CDR3 is 16 residues long.

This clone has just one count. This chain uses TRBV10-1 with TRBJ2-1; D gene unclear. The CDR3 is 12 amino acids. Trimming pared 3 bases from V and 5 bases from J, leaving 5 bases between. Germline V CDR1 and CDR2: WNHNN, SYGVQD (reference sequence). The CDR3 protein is CASSDYHNEQFF. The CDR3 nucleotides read TGCGCCAGCAGTGACTACCACAATGAGCAGTTCTTC.

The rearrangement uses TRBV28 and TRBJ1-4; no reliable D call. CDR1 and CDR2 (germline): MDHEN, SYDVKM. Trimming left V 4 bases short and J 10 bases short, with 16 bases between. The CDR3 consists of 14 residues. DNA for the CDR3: TGTGCCAGCAGTTCGACTAACAGAGGAGGAAAACTGTTTTTT. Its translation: CASSSTNRGGKLFF.